This T cell receptor beta chain originates from a study of T-cell reconstitution after alpha-beta-depleted transplantation in children. Unique molecular identifiers were built into the TCRbeta library. A single record per CDR3 protein comes from TCRdb applying MiXCR to the PCR reads. The data contain more than 450,000 distinct CDR3 sequences, 15% to 20% of them singletons. Trimming left V 3 bases short and J 5 bases short, with 18 bases between. The CDR3 spans 16 residues. The germline gives CDR1 MNHEY, CDR2 SMNVEV (reference sequence). The specimen comprised PBMCs from the stem cell graft donor, sampled from the stem cell graft. The chain combines TRBV27 with TRBJ2-3; D call uncertain. This clonotype originated in a human donor who donated a stem cell graft to a child with acute lymphoblastic leukemia. The CDR3 DNA sequence: TGTGCCAGCAGTTTCGGGCGGCTGGGTCCGAGAGATACGCAGTATTTT. Encoded protein: CASSFGRLGPRDTQYF.